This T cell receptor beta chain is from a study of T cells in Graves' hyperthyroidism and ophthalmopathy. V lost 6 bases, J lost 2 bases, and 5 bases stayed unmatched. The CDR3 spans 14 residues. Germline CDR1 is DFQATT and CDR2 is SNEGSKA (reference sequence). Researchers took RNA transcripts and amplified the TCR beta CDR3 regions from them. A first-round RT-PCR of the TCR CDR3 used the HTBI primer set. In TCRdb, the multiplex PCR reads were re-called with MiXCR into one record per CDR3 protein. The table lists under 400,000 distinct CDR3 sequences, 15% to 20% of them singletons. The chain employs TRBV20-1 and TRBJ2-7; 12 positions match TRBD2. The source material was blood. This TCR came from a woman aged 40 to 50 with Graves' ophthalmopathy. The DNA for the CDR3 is TGCAGTGCACGGACTAGCGGGGCCGCCTACGAGCAGTACTTC. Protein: CSARTSGAAYEQYF.